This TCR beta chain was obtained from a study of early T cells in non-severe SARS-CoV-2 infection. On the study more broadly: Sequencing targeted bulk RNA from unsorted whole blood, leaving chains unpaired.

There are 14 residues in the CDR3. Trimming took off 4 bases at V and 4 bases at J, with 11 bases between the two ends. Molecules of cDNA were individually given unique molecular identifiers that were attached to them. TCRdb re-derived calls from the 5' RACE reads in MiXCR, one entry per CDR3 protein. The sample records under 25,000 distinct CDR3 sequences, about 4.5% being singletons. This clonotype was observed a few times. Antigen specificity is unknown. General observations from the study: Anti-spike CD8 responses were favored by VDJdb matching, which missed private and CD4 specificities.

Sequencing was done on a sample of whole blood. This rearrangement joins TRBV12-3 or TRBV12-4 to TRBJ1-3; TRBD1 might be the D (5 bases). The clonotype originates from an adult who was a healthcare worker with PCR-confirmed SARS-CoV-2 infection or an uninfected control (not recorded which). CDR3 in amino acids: CASSSAGSGNTIYF. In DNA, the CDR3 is TGTGCCAGCAGTTCGGCAGGGTCCGGAAACACCATATATTTT.